The clone carrying this T cell receptor (beta chain) has at least ten counts. What it binds is not known. The V gene lost 7 bases and the J gene lost 0 bases, with 10 bases spanning the gap. CDR3 length equals 14 residues. This entry comes from a study of T cells in Graves' hyperthyroidism and ophthalmopathy. Overall study findings and caveats: Separating ophthalmopathy from stable hyperthyroidism was achieved by a 13 V-J model.

What was amplified from RNA transcripts were TCR beta CDR3 regions. First-round RT-PCR targeting the TCR CDR3 was performed with the HTBI primer set. TCRdb reprocessed the multiplex PCR reads via MiXCR and lists one record per CDR3 protein. The sample has hundreds of thousands of distinct CDR3 sequences, around 20% seen once; the top ten hold less than 55%. Input material: blood. The sequence was obtained from a man aged 35 to 55 with Graves' ophthalmopathy. The chain combines TRBV12-3 or TRBV12-4 with TRBJ2-1; weak D call: TRBD2 (5 bases). The CDR3 spells CASKGGSSYNEQFF. The CDR3 DNA sequence: TGTGCCAGCAAGGGTGGGAGCTCCTACAATGAGCAGTTCTTC.